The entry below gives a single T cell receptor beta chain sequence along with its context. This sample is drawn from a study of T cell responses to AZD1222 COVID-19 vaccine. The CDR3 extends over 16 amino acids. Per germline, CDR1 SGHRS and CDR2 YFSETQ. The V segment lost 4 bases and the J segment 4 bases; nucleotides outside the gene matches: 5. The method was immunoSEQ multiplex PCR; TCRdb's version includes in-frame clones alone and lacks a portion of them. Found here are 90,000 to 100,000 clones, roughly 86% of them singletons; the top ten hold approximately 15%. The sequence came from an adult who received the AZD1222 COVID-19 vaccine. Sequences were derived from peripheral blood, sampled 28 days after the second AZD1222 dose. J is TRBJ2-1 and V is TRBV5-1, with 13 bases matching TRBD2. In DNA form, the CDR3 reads TGCGCCAGCAGCCTCACTAGCGGGAGGGGATACAATGAGCAGTTCTTC. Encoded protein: CASSLTSGRGYNEQFF.